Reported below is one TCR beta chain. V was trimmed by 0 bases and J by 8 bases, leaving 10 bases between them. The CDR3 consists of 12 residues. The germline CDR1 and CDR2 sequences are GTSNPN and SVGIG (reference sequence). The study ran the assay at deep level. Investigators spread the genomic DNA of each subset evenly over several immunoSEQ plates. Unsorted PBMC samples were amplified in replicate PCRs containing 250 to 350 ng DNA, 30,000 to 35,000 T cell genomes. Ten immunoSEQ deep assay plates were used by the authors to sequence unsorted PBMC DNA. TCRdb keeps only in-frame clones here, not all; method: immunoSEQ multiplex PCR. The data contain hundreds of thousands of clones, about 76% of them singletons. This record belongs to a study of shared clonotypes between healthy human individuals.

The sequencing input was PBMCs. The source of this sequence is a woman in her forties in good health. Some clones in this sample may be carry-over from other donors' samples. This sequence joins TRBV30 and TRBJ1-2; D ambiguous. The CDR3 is CAWSVRTAGYTF. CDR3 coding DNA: TGTGCCTGGAGTGTCCGGACGGCGGGCTACACCTTC.